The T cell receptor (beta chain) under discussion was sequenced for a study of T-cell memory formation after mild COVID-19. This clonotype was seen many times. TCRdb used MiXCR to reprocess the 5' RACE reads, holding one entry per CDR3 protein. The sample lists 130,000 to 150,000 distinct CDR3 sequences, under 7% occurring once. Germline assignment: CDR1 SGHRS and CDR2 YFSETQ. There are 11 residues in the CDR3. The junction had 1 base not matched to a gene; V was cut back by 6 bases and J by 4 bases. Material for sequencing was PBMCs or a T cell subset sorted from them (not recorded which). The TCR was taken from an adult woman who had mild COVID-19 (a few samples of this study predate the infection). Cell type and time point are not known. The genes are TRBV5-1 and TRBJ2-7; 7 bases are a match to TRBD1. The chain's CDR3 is CASTQGYEQYF. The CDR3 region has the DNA TGCGCCAGCACACAGGGGTACGAGCAGTACTTC.